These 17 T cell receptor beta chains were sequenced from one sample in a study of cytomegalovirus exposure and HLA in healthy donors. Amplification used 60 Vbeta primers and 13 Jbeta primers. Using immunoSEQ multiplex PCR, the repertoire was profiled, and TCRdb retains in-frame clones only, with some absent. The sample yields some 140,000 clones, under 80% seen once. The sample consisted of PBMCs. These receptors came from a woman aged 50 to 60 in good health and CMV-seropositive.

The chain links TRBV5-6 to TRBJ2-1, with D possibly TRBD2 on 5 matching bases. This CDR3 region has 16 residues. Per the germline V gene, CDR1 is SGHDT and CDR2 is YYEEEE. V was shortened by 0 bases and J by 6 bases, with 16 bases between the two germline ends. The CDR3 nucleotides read TGTGCCAGCAGCTTGGGAGGACTCCCCTTTCTCAATGAGCAGTTCTTC. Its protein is CASSLGGLPFLNEQFF.

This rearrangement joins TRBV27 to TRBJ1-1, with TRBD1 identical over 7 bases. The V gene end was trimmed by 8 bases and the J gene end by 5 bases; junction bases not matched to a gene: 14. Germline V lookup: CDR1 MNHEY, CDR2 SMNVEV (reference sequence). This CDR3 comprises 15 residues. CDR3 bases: TGTGCCAGCTTTCCGAGGGGGCGCTTGGGTACTGAAGCTTTCTTT. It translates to CASFPRGRLGTEAFF.

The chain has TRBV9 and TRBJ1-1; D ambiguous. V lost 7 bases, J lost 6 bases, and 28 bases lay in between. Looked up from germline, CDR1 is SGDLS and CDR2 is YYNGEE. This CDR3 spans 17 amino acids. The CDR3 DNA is TGTGCCAGCTCCAACACCCGGACCCGGAAAAGGGAGCCTGAAGCTTTCTTT. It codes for CASSNTRTRKREPEAFF. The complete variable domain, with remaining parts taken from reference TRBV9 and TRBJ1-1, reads DSGVTQTPKHLITATGQRVTLRCSPRSGDLSVYWYQQSLDQGLQFLIQYYNGEERAKGNILERFSAQQFPDLHSELNLSSLELGDSALYFCASSNTRTRKREPEAFFGQGTRLTVV.

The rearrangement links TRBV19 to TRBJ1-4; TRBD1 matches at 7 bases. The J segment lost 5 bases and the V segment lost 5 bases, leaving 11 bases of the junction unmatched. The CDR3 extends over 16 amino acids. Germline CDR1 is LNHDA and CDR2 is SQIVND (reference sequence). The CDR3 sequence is CASSPETGAINEKLFF. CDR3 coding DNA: TGTGCCAGTAGTCCAGAAACAGGGGCAATCAATGAAAAACTGTTTTTT.

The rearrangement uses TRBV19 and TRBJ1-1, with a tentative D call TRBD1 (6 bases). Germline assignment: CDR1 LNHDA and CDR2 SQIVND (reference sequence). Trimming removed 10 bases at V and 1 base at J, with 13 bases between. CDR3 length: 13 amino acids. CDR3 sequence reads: CAISGHSNTEAFF. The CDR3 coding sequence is TGTGCCATTTCGGGACATTCGAACACTGAAGCTTTCTTT.

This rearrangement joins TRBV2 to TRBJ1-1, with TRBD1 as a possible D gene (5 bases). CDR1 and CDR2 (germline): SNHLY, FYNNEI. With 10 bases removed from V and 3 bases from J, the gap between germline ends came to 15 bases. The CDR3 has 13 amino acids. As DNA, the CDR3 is TGTGCCACCTCCTGGGGGGGTTACACTGAAGCTTTCTTT. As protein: CATSWGGYTEAFF.

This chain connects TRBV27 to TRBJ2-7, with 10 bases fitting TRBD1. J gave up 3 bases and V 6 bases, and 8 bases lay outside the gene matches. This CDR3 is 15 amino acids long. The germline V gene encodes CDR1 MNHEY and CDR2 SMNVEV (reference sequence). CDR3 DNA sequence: TGTGCCAGCAGCCCTAGGGGACAGGGGTTCTACGAGCAGTACTTC. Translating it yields CASSPRGQGFYEQYF.

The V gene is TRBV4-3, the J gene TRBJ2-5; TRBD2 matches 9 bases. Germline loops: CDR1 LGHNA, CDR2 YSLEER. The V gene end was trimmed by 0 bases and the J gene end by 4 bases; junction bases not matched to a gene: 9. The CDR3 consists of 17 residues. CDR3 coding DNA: TGCGCCAGCAGCCAAGATATCCGCGGGGGGGCAAGAGAGACCCAGTACTTC. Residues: CASSQDIRGGARETQYF.

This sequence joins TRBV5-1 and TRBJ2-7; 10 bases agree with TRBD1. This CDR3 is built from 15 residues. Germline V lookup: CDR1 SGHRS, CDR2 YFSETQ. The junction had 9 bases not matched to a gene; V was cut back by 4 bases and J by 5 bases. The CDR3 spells CASSLAGTGEHEQYF. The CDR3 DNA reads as TGCGCCAGCAGCCTGGCCGGGACAGGGGAACACGAGCAGTACTTC.

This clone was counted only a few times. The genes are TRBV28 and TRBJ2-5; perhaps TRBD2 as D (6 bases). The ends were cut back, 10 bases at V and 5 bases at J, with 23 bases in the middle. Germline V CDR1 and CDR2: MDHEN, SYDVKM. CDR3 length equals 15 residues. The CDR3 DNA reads TGTGCCATCGGAAGCTTGGGGGGAAATGGGGAGACCCAGTACTTC. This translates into CAIGSLGGNGETQYF.

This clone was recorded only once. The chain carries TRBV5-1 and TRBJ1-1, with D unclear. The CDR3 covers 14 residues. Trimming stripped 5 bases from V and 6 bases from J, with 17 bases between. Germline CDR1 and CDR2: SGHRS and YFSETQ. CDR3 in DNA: TGCGCCAGCAGTATCCAAAGGTACAGATCTGAAGCTTTCTTT. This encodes CASSIQRYRSEAFF.

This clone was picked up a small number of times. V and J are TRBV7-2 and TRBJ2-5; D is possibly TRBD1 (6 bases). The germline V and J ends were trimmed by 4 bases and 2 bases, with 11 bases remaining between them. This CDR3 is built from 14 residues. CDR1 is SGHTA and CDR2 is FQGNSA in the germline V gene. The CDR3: CASSSDRRQETQYF. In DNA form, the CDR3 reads TGTGCCAGCAGCTCCGACAGGAGACAAGAGACCCAGTACTTC. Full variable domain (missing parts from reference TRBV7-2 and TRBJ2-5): GAGVSQSPSNKVTEKGKDVELRCDPISGHTALYWYRQSLGQGLEFLIYFQGNSAPDKSGLPSDRFSAERTGGSVSTLTIQRTQQEDSAVYLCASSSDRRQETQYFGPGTRLLVL.

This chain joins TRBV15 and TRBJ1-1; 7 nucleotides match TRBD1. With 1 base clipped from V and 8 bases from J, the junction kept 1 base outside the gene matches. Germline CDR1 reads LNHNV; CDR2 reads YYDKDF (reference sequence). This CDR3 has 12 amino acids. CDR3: CATSRATGEAFF. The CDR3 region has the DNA TGTGCCACCAGCAGAGCGACAGGGGAAGCTTTCTTT.

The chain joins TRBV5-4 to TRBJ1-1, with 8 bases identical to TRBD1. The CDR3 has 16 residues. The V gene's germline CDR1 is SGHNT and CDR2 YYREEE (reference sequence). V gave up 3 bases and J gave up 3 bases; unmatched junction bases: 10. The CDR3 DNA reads TGTGCCAGCAGCTGGGGGACAGGTTCGTACCACACTGAAGCTTTCTTT. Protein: CASSWGTGSYHTEAFF.

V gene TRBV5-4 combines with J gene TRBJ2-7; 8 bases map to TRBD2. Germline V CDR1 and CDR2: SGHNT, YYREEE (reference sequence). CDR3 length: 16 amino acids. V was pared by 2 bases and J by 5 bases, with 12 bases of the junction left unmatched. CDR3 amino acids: CASSLGQRGGRDEQYF. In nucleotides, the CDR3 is TGTGCCAGCAGCTTAGGGCAACGGGGGGGCCGGGACGAGCAGTACTTC.

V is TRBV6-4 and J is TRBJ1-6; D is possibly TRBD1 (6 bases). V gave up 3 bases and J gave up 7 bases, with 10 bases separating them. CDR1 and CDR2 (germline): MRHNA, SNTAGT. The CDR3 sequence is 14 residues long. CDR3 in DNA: TGTGCCAGCAGTGAGGACAGTACCAATTCACCCCTCCACTTT. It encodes CASSEDSTNSPLHF.

This CDR3 reads CASSFSGVEETQYF. The DNA of the CDR3 is TGTGCCAGCAGCTTTAGCGGGGTGGAGGAGACCCAGTACTTC. The rearrangement links TRBV5-4 to TRBJ2-5; TRBD2 matches at 8 bases. Germline CDR1 reads SGHNT; CDR2 reads YYREEE (reference sequence). J gave up 5 bases and V 2 bases, and 5 bases lay outside the gene matches. The CDR3 length is 14 residues.